The source of this T cell receptor beta chain is a study of blood T cells in healthy people across ages. The CDR3 spans 14 residues. Germline V CDR1 and CDR2: SNHLY, FYNNEI. Each sample provided at least 6 micrograms of extracted total RNA. A sample-barcoded 5' primer and a J-beta primer mix were used in a second PCR of roughly 6 to 11 cycles. Using its own MiXCR run on the 5' RACE reads, TCRdb lists one record per CDR3 protein. The sample includes about 620,000 distinct CDR3 sequences, approximately 52% of them seen just once. Sequenced sample: blood. The TCR sequence derives from a woman aged 80 or over in good health. The gene calls are TRBV2 and TRBJ2-5; 8 nucleotides align to TRBD2. The J call may be incorrect, as the DNA end agrees better with TRBJ2-7. The CDR3 spells CASSEGAGGYEQYF. CDR3 DNA sequence: TGTGCCAGCAGTGAAGGCGCGGGGGGCTACGAGCAGTACTTC.